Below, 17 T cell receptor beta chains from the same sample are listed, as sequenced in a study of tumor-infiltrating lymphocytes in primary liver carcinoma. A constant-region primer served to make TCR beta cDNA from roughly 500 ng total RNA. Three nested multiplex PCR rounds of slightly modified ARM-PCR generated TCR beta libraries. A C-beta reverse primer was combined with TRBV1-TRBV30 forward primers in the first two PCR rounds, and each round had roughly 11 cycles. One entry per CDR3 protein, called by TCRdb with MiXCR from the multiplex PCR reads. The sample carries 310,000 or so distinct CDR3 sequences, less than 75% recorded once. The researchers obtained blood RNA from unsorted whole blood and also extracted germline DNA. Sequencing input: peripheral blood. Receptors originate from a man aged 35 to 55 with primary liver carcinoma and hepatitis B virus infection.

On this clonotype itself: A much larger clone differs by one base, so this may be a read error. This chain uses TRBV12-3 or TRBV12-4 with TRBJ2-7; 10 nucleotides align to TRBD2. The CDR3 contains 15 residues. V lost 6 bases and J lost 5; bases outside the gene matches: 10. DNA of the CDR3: TGTGCCAGCAGGGTTTCGGGACTAGCGAGAGACGAGCAGTACTTC. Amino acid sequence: CASRVSGLARDEQYF.

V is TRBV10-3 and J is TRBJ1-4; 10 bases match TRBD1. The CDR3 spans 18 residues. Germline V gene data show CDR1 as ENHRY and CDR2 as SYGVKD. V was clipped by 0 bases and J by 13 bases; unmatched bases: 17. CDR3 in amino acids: CAISESIRRGQGIDGLFF. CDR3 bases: TGTGCCATCAGTGAGTCAATCAGAAGGGGACAGGGGATTGATGGACTGTTTTTT.

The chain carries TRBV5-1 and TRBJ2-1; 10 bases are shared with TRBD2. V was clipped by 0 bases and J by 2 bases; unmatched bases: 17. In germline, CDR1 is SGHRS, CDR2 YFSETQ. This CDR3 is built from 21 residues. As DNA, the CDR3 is TGCGCCAGCAGCTTGGTGGAGGTAGGCCTAGCGGGAGAGGTCCCCTACAATGAGCAGTTCTTC. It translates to CASSLVEVGLAGEVPYNEQFF.

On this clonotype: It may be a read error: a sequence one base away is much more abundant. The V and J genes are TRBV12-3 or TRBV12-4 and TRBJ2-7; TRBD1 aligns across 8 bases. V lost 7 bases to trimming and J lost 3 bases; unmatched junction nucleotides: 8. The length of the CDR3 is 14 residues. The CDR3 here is CASIRRTGSYEQYF. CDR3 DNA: TGTGCCAGCATTCGGAGGACAGGGAGCTACGAGCAGTACTTC.

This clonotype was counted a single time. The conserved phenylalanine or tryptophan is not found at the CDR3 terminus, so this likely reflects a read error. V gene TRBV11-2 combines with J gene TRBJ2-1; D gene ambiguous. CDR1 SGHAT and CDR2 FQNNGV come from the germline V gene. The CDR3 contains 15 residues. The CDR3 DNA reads TGCGCCAGCAGCTTAGGATCCAGCTCCCACAATGAGCAGTTCTTA. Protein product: CASSLGSSSHNEQFL.

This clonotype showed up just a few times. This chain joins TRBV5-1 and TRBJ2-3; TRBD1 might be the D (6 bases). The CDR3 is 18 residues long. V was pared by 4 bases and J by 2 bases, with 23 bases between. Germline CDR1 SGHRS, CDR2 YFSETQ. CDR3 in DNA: TGCGCCAGCAGCCCTACTGGACAGACACTGTTTGCCACAGATACGCAGTATTTT. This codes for CASSPTGQTLFATDTQYF.

CDR3 sequence reads: CASSYILESSYNEQFF. As DNA, the CDR3 is TGTGCCAGCAGTTACATACTAGAGAGCTCCTACAATGAGCAGTTCTTC. This sequence joins TRBV6-5 and TRBJ2-1; D may be TRBD2 (5 bases). The length of the CDR3 is 16 residues. Per germline, CDR1 MNHEY and CDR2 SVGAGI. The V gene lost 2 bases and the J gene lost 0 bases, with 11 bases spanning the gap.

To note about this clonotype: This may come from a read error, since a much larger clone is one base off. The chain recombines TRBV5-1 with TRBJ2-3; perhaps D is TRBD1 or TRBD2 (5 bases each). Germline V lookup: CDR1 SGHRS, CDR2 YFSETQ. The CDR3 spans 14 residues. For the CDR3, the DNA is TGCACCAGCAGCTCTCAGACAGCGGCAGATACGCAGTATTTT. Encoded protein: CTSSSQTAADTQYF. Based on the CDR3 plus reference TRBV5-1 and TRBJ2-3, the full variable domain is KAGVTQTPRYLIKTRGQQVTLSCSPISGHRSVSWYQQTPGQGLQFLFEYFSETQRNKGNFPGRFSGRQFSNSRSEMNVSTLELGDSALYLCTSSSQTAADTQYFGPGTRLTVL.

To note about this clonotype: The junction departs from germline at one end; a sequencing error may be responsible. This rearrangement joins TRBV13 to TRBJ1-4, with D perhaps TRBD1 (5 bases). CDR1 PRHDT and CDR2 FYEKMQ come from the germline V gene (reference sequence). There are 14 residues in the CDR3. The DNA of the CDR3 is TGTGCCAGCAACTTCGGCAGGGCGGGAGAAAGACTGTTTTTT. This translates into CASNFGRAGERLFF.

DNA of the CDR3: TGCGCCAGCAGCCAAGTTCTGGGCGGCAATCAGCCCCAGCATTTT. Its protein is CASSQVLGGNQPQHF. The chain joins TRBV4-3 to TRBJ1-5; D call uncertain. CDR3 length equals 15 residues. The V end was cut by 1 base, the J end by 2 bases, with 9 bases between. Germline CDR1 is LGHNA and CDR2 is YSLEER.

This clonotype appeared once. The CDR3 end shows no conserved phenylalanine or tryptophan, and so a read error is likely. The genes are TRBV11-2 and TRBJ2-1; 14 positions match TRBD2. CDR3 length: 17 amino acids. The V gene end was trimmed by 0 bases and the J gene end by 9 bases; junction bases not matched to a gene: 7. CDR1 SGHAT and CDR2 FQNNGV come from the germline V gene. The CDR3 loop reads CASSLDGGLAGGSEQFY. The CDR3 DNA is TGTGCCAGCAGCTTAGATGGAGGACTAGCGGGAGGTAGTGAGCAGTTCTAC.

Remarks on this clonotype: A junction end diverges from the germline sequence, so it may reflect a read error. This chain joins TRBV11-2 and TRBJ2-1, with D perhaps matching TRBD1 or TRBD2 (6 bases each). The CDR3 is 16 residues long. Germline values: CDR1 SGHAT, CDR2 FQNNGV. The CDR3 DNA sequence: TGTGCCAGCAGTTTAGGAGGGGACATGGCATACAATGAGCGGTTCTTC. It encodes CASSLGGDMAYNERFF.

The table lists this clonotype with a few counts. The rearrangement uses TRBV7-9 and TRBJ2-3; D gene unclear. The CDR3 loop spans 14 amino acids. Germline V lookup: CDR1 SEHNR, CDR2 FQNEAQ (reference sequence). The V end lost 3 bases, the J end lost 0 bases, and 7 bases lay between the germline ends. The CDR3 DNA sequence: TGTGCCAGCAGCTTGCCGAGAAGCACAGATACGCAGTATTTT. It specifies CASSLPRSTDTQYF.

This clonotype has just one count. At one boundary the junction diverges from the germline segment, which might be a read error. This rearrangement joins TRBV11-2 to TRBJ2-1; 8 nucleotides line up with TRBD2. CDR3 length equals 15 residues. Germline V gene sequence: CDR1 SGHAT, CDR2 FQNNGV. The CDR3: CTSSGLAGGLNEQLF. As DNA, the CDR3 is TGTACCAGCAGCGGACTAGCAGGAGGCCTCAATGAGCAGCTCTTC.

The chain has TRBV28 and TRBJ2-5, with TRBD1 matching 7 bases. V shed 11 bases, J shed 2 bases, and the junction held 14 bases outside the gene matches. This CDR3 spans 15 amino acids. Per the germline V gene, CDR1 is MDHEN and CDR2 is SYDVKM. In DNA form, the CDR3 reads TGTGCCTCCCACCCCATCGGGACAGTACAAGAGACCCAGTACTTC. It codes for CASHPIGTVQETQYF. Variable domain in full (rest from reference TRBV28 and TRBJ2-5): DVKVTQSSRYLVKRTGEKVFLECVQDMDHENMFWYRQDPGLGLRLIYFSYDVKMKEKGDIPEGYSVSREKKERFSLILESASTNQTSMYLCASHPIGTVQETQYFGPGTRLLVL.

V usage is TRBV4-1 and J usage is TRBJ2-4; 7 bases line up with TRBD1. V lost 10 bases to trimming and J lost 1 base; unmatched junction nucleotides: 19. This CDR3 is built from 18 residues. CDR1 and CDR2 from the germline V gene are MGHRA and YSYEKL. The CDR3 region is CAICLNTDREGAKNIQYF. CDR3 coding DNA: TGCGCCATCTGCCTCAACACCGACAGGGAAGGTGCCAAAAACATTCAGTACTTC.

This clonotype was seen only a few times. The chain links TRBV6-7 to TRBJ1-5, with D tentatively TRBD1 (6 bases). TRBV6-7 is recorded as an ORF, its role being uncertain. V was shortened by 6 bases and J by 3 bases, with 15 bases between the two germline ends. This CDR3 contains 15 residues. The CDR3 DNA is TGTGCCAGCAGCCAAACAGGGCCGCTCAATCAGCCCCAGCATTTT. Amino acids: CASSQTGPLNQPQHF.